This paragraph covers one TCR beta chain sequence. The antigen is unknown. Indicated time point: blood from clinic visit 5 months post-surgery; TSC patient then seizure free. Surgery cases with the highest brain T cell transcript signatures were chosen for sequencing. Pre-surgery treatment included at least one anti-epileptic drug. This sample was included in a study of brain T cells in children with intractable seizures. This CDR3 contains 15 residues. Germline V CDR1 and CDR2: LNHDA, SQIVND (reference sequence). V gave up 0 bases and J gave up 1 base, with 10 bases separating them. The study, taken as a whole, reports: Pre- and post-surgery blood differed in depth, so pre-surgery absences may be undersampling. Patients' HCMV serostatus was unknown; virus specificity rests on CDR3 similarity alone.

The assay was immunoSEQ multiplex PCR, and TCRdb's table has in-frame clones only and misses some. Of approximately 330,000 clones listed, over 85% are singletons. Sequencing used peripheral blood, obtained 5 to 6 months after surgery. The J gene is TRBJ2-7, the V gene TRBV19; D gene ambiguous. The receptor was isolated from a boy under two years old with tuberous sclerosis and intractable seizures. The CDR3 reads CASSIEVDGSYEQYF. CDR3 in DNA: TGTGCCAGTAGTATAGAAGTGGACGGTTCCTACGAGCAGTACTTC.